This is a list of T cell receptor beta chains from one sample in a study of neurological immune-mediated disorders. TCRdb called the 5' RACE reads again in MiXCR, with one record for every CDR3 protein. Of about 33,000 distinct CDR3 sequences listed, 10% to 15% are singletons. The sequencing input was PBMCs. These receptors were obtained from a woman between 40 and 55 years old in good health. Both conserved end residues are part of each CDR3.

V gene	J gene	CDR3 protein
TRBV5-5	TRBJ2-7	CASSLVGTGSNEQYF
TRBV9	TRBJ2-1	CASSAGLASNEQFF
TRBV7-2	TRBJ2-1	CASSWATTGSSNEQFF
TRBV19	TRBJ2-5	CASSKGTETQYF
TRBV25-1	TRBJ1-2	CASSDRSQGAGGYTF
TRBV20-1	TRBJ2-7	CSASIVGQLYEQYF
TRBV5-1	TRBJ1-5	CASSLDLGGQPQHF
TRBV7-7	TRBJ2-2	CASSPHTGELFF
TRBV12-3/TRBV12-4	TRBJ2-1	CASSLASGTGVFNEQFF
TRBV12-3/TRBV12-4	TRBJ2-2	CASSKAVGGEMFF
TRBV12-3/TRBV12-4	TRBJ1-1	CASGKPNTEAFF
TRBV12-3/TRBV12-4	TRBJ1-1	CASSFWTGRITEAFF
TRBV7-2	TRBJ1-2	CASSLARQGFRGYTF
TRBV6-2/TRBV6-3	TRBJ1-6	CASSYSIDATAPLHF
TRBV25-1	TRBJ1-2	CASRPVKGASGYTF
TRBV5-1	TRBJ2-3	CASTLGQSTDTQYF
TRBV18	TRBJ2-1	CASSPPLKLKNEQFF
TRBV27	TRBJ2-4	CASSTLGGLAKNIQYF
TRBV5-1	TRBJ1-5	CASSLVPNQPQHF
TRBV5-1	TRBJ2-3	CASSRTSTPDTQYF
TRBV7-2	TRBJ2-7	CASTRSGSNYEQYF
TRBV7-2	TRBJ2-7	CASSYTSSYEQYF
TRBV6-1	TRBJ1-2	CASVPGHSVNDGYTF
TRBV12-3/TRBV12-4	TRBJ2-1	CAAWRDNEQFF
TRBV7-9	TRBJ2-1	CASSLTGQGSNEQFF
TRBV5-4	TRBJ2-1	CASSRGREDEQFF
TRBV3-1	TRBJ1-2	CASSQWTVTHGYTF
TRBV5-1	TRBJ1-1	CASSFGDNEAFF
TRBV12-3/TRBV12-4	TRBJ1-2	CASSTSGPSGCFF
TRBV6-2/TRBV6-3	TRBJ2-7	CAIREPGQGAYEQYF
TRBV29-1	TRBJ2-7	CSVEVSSYEQYF
TRBV7-2	TRBJ2-1	CASSARLAGVSYNEQFF
TRBV20-1	TRBJ2-7	CSAMAPGPSGEQYF
TRBV20-1	TRBJ1-1	CSASRTGEKTFF
TRBV18	TRBJ1-3	CASSPQDKGPGNTIYF
TRBV5-6	TRBJ1-1	CASSTPPGVTEALF
TRBV2	TRBJ2-1	CASSKEGLNEQFF
TRBV10-2	TRBJ2-7	CASSEVRGYEQYF
TRBV27	TRBJ1-5	CASSLSVLGPQHF
TRBV10-2	TRBJ2-2	CASSDGLVWTGELFF
TRBV5-1	TRBJ2-5	CASSLDPSGQTQETQYF
TRBV5-1	TRBJ1-6	CASSLAGASDSPLHF
TRBV6-1	TRBJ2-1	CASSGNYNEQFF
TRBV14	TRBJ1-1	CASSLGGGFTEAFF
TRBV5-1	TRBJ2-7	CASSFGKRGLSYEQYF
TRBV9	TRBJ2-1	CASSLRLGAYNEQFF
TRBV6-2/TRBV6-3	TRBJ2-1	CASRISGNEQFF
TRBV7-9	TRBJ2-1	CASSLGDNEQFF